This T cell receptor beta chain was found in a study of T-cell reconstitution after alpha-beta-depleted transplantation in children. The germline V gene has CDR1 SQVTM and CDR2 ANQGSEA. This CDR3 has 11 residues. Trimming took 6 bases from V and 3 from J; bases not matched to a gene: 0. Many counts were recorded for this clonotype. The TCRbeta library incorporated unique molecular identifiers. TCRdb used MiXCR to reprocess the PCR reads, holding one entry per CDR3 protein. Among fewer than 90,000 distinct CDR3 sequences listed, about 7% were seen once. The V gene is TRBV29-1, the J gene TRBJ2-7; TRBD1 matches at 9 bases. This receptor was taken from a human donor who donated a stem cell graft to a child with acute lymphoblastic leukemia. The material was PBMCs from the stem cell graft donor, obtained from the stem cell graft. The CDR3 DNA reads as TGCAGCGTGACAGGGGGCTACGAGCAGTACTTC. Its translation: CSVTGGYEQYF.